These 5 T cell receptor beta chains originate from one sample sequenced in a study of T cells in Graves' hyperthyroidism and ophthalmopathy. It was RNA transcripts that yielded the amplified TCR beta CDR3 regions. A set of HTBI primers served as the primers for a first-round RT-PCR of the TCR CDR3. MiXCR, applied by TCRdb to the multiplex PCR reads, yields one record per CDR3 protein. Among 350,000 or so distinct CDR3 sequences listed, about 17% were seen once. Input material: blood. These receptors were obtained from a woman aged 25-40 years with Graves' hyperthyroidism that later progressed to Graves' ophthalmopathy.

This clonotype has a count of ten or more. This chain links TRBV5-1 with TRBJ2-2, with D perhaps TRBD1 (6 bases). Trimming took off 5 bases at V and 0 bases at J, with 14 bases between the two ends. CDR1 and CDR2 from the germline V gene are SGHRS and YFSETQ. This CDR3 contains 16 residues. The CDR3 spells CASRNPGTTNTGELFF. CDR3 coding DNA: TGCGCCAGCAGGAACCCCGGGACAACGAACACCGGGGAGCTGTTTTTT.

This chain links TRBV28 with TRBJ2-7, with D maybe TRBD2 (5 bases). Germline V CDR1 and CDR2: MDHEN, SYDVKM. The CDR3 is made up of 14 amino acids. V was clipped by 5 bases and J by 4 bases, with 15 bases between them. CDR3 sequence reads: CASSPQISGYEQYF. CDR3 bases: TGTGCCAGCAGTCCGCAAATTTCGGGGTACGAGCAGTACTTC.

V gene TRBV20-1 combines with J gene TRBJ2-3; weak D call: TRBD1 (7 bases). Deletions cut 8 bases from V and 5 bases from J, with 41 bases between. This CDR3 is 21 amino acids long. Germline V gene lookup returns CDR1 DFQATT and CDR2 SNEGSKA (reference sequence). The CDR3 sequence: CSKLTGQRIILAALFGDTQYF. DNA of the CDR3: TGCAGTAAATTAACGGGACAGAGGATCATACTAGCAGCCTTATTTGGAGATACGCAGTATTTT.

The chain recombines TRBV20-1 with TRBJ1-4, with 7 bases fitting TRBD1. CDR3 length: 16 residues. Losses at the gene ends were 5 bases for V and 0 bases for J; bases not matched to a gene: 9. Germline lookup yields CDR1 DFQATT and CDR2 SNEGSKA (reference sequence). The CDR3 loop is CSAGRTGFATNEKLFF. Written as DNA, the CDR3 is TGCAGTGCTGGAAGGACAGGCTTTGCAACTAATGAAAAACTGTTTTTT.

V and J are TRBV5-1 and TRBJ2-5; tentatively, D is TRBD1 (7 bases). Deletions cut 4 bases from V and 7 bases from J, with 17 bases between. CDR1 is SGHRS, CDR2 YFSETQ, per germline. The CDR3 length is 14 residues. The CDR3 reads CASSRGTVEVTQYF. The CDR3 coding sequence is TGCGCCAGCAGCCGCGGGACAGTCGAAGTGACCCAGTACTTC. The variable domain in full, completed from reference TRBV5-1 and TRBJ2-5, reads KAGVTQTPRYLIKTRGQQVTLSCSPISGHRSVSWYQQTPGQGLQFLFEYFSETQRNKGNFPGRFSGRQFSNSRSEMNVSTLELGDSALYLCASSRGTVEVTQYFGPGTRLLVL.